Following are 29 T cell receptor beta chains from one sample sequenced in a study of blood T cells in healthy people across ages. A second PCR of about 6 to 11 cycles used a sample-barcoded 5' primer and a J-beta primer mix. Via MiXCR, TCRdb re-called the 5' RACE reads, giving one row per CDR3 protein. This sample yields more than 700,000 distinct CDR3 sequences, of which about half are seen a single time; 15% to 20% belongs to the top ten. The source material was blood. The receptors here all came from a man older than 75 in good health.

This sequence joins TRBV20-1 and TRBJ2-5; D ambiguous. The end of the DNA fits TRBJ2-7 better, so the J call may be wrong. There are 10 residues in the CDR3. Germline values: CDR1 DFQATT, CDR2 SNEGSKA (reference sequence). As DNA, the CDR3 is TGCAGGGCCGCAGACCACGAGCAGTACTTC. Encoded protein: CRAADHEQYF.

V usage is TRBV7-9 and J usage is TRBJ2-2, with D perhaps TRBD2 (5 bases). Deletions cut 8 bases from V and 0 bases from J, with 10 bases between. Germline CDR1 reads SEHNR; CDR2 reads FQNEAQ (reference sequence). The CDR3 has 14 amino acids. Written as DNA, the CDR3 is TGTGCCAGCGCCGGGATGGCGAACACCGGGGAGCTGTTTTTT. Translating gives CASAGMANTGELFF.

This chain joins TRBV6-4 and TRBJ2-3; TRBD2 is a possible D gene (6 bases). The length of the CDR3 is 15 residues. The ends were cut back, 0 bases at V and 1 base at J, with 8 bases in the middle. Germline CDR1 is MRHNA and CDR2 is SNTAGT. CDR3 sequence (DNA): TGTGCCAGCAGTGACTCCGGGGAGGGCACAGATACGCAGTATTTT. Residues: CASSDSGEGTDTQYF.

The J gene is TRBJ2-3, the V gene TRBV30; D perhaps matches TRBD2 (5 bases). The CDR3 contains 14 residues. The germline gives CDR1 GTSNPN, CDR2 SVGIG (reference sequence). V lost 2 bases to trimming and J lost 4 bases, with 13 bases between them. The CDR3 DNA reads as TGTGCCTGGAGTAGAGGGAAGAGTGCAGATACGCAGTATTTT. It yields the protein CAWSRGKSADTQYF.

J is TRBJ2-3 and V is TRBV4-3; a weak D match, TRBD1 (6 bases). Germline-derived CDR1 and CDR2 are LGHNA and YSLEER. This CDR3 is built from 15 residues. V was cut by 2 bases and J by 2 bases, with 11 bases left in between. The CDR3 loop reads CASSQQTGITDTQYF. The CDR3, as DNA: TGCGCCAGCAGCCAACAGACAGGAATCACAGATACGCAGTATTTT.

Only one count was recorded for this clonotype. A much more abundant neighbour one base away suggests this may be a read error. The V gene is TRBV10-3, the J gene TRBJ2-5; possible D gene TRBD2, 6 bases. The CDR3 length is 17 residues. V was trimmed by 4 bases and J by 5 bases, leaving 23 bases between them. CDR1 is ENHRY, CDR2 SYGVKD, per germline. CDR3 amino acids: CAISALETRGTPETQYF. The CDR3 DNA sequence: TGTGCCATCAGTGCCCTTGAGACAAGAGGGACTCCGGAGACCCAGTACTTC.

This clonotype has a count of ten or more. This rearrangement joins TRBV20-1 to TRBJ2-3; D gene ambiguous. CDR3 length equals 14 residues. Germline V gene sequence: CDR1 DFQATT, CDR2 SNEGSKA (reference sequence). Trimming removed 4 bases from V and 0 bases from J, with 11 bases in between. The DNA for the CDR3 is TGCAGTGCTACCAGAACCGCTAGCACAGATACGCAGTATTTT. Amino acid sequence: CSATRTASTDTQYF.

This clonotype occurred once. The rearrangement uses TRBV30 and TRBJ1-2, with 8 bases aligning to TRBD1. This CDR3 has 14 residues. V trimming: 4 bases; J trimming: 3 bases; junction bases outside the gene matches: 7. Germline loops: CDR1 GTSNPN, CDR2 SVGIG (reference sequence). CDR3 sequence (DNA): TGTGCCTGGACTGCGGACAGGGTGGACTATGGCTACACCTTC. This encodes CAWTADRVDYGYTF.

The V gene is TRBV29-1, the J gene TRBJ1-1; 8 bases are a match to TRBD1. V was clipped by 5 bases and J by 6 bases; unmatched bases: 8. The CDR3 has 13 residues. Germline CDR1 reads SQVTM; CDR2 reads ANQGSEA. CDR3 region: CSVFYRGDAEAFF. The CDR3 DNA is TGCAGCGTTTTCTACAGGGGGGACGCTGAAGCTTTCTTT.

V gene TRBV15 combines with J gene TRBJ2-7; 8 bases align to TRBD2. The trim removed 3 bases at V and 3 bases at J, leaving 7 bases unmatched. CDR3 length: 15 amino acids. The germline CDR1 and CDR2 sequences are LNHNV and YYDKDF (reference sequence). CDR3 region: CATSRPRTSLYEQYF. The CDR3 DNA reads TGTGCCACCAGCAGGCCCAGGACTAGCCTCTACGAGCAGTACTTC.

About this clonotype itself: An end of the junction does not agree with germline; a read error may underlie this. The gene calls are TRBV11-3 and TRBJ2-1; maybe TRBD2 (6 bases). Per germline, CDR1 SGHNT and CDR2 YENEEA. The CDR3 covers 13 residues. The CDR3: CASGLSRGGEQFF. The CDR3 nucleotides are TGTGCCAGCGGCTTATCTAGGGGAGGTGAGCAGTTCTTC.

The CDR3 loop is CASSRGGRTGELFF. CDR3 sequence (DNA): TGTGCCTCCTCGAGAGGGGGACGCACCGGGGAGCTGTTTTTT. J is TRBJ2-2 and V is TRBV7-3; D may be TRBD1 (6 bases). V lost 11 bases and J lost 4, with 17 bases in between. The V gene's germline CDR1 is SGHTA and CDR2 FQGTGA. The CDR3 runs to 14 residues.

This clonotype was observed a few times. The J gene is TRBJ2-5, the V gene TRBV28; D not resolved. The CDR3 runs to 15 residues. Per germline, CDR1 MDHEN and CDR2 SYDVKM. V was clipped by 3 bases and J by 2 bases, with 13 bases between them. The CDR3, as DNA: TGTGCCAGCAGTTTCGTCGGACCCGGGCAAGAGACCCAGTACTTC. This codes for CASSFVGPGQETQYF.

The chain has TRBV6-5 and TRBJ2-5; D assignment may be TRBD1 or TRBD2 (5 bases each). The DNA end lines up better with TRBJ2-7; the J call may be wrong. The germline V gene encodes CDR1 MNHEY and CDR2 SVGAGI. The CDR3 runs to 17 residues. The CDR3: CASSYSGSTLRGYEQYF. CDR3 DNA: TGTGCCAGCAGTTACTCAGGGTCTACCCTGAGGGGATACGAGCAGTACTTC.

The CDR3 spells CASTRGVGQGGDEQFF. CDR3 bases: TGTGCCAGCACCCGGGGTGTTGGACAGGGTGGTGATGAGCAGTTCTTC. The chain recombines TRBV4-2 with TRBJ2-1, with 8 bases aligning to TRBD1. This CDR3 contains 16 residues. With 7 bases clipped from V and 8 bases from J, the junction kept 16 bases outside the gene matches. Per the germline V gene, CDR1 is LGHNA and CDR2 is YNFKEQ.

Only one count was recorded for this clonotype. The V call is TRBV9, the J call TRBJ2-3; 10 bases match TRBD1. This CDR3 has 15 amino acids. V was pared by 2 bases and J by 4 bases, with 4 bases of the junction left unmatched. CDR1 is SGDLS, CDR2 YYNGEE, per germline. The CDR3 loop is CASSVRDRGPDTQYF. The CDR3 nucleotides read TGTGCCAGCAGCGTTCGGGACAGGGGACCAGATACGCAGTATTTT. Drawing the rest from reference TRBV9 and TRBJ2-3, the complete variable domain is DSGVTQTPKHLITATGQRVTLRCSPRSGDLSVYWYQQSLDQGLQFLIQYYNGEERAKGNILERFSAQQFPDLHSELNLSSLELGDSALYFCASSVRDRGPDTQYFGPGTRLTVL.

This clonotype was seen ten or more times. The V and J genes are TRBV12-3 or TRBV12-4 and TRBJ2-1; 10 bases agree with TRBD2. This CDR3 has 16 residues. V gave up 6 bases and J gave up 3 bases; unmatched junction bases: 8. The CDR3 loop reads CASRPLAGVGYNEQFF. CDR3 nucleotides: TGTGCCAGCAGACCTCTAGCGGGAGTCGGCTACAATGAGCAGTTCTTC.

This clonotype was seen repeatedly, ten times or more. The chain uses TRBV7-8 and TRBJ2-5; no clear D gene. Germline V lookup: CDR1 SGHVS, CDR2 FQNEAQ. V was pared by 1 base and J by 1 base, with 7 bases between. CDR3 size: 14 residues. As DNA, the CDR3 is TGTGCCAGCAGCTTAGTTCACAGCCAAGAGACCCAGTACTTC. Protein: CASSLVHSQETQYF.

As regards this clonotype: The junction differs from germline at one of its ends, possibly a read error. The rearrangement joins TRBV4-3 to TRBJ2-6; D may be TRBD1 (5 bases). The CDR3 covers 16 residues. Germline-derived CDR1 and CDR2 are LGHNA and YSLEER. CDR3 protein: CASSHVVRAGANILTF. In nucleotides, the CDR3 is TGCGCCAGCAGCCACGTGGTAAGGGCTGGGGCCAACATCCTGACTTTC.

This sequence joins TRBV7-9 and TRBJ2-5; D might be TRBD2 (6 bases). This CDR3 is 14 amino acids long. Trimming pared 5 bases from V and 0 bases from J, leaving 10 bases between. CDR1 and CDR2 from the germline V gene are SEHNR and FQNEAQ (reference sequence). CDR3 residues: CASSAAGHQETQYF. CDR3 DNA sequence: TGTGCCAGCAGCGCAGCGGGTCACCAAGAGACCCAGTACTTC. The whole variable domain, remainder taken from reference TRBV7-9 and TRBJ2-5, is DTGVSQNPRHKITKRGQNVTFRCDPISEHNRLYWYRQTLGQGPEFLTYFQNEAQLEKSRLLSDRFSAERPKGSFSTLEIQRTEQGDSAMYLCASSAAGHQETQYFGPGTRLLVL.

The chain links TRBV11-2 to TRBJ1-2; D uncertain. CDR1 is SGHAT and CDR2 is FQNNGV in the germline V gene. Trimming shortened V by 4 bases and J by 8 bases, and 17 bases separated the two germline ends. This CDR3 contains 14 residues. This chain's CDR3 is CASSSHRVGQGYTF. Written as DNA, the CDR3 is TGTGCCAGCAGCTCGCATAGGGTAGGGCAAGGCTACACCTTC.

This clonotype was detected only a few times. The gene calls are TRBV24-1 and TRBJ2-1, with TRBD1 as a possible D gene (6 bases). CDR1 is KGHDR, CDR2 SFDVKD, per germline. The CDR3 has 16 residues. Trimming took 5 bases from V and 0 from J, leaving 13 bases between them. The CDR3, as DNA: TGTGCCACCAGTGGAACGGACAGTAACTCCTACAATGAGCAGTTCTTC. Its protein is CATSGTDSNSYNEQFF.

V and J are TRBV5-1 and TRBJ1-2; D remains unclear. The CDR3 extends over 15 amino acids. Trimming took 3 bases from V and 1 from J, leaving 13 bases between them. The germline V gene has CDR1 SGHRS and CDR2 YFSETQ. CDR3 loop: CASSSAETLNYGYTF. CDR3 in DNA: TGCGCCAGCAGCTCGGCGGAGACCCTTAACTATGGCTACACCTTC.

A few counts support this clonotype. CDR3 sequence reads: CASSEASTLGKLFF. CDR3 in DNA: TGTGCCAGCAGTGAGGCCAGTACCCTTGGGAAACTGTTTTTT. The chain combines TRBV27 with TRBJ1-4, with D unclear. Trimming cost V 5 bases and J 11 bases, with 18 bases left between them. The CDR3 loop spans 14 amino acids. CDR1 MNHEY and CDR2 SMNVEV come from the germline V gene (reference sequence). The full variable domain, in which reference TRBV27 and TRBJ1-4 provide the parts outside the CDR3, is EAQVTQNPRYLITVTGKKLTVTCSQNMNHEYMSWYRQDPGLGLRQIYYSMNVEVTDKGDVPEGYKVSRKEKRNFPLILESPSPNQTSLYFCASSEASTLGKLFFGSGTQLSVL.

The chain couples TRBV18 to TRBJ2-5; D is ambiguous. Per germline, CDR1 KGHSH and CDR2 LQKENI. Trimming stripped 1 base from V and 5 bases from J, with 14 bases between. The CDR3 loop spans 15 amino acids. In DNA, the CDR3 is TGTGCCAGCTCACCACTGGGCGGACCTCGGGAGACCCAGTACTTC. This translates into CASSPLGGPRETQYF.

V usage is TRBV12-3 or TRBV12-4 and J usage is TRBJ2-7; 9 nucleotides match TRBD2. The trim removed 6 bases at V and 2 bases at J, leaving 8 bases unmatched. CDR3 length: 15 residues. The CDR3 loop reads CASSRGSGGPYEQYF. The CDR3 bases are TGTGCCAGCAGCCGGGGTAGCGGGGGTCCCTACGAGCAGTACTTC.

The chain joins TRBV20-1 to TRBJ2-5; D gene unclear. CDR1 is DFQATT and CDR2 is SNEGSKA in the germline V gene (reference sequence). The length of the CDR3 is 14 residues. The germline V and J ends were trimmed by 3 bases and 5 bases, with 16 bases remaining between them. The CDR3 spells CSASGDSAWETQYF. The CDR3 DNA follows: TGCAGTGCTAGCGGTGACTCAGCTTGGGAGACCCAGTACTTC.

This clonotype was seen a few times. The CDR3 sequence: CSARDSGPGQPQHF. The CDR3 bases are TGCAGTGCTAGAGATTCGGGCCCAGGACAGCCCCAGCATTTT. The gene calls are TRBV20-1 and TRBJ1-5, with D uncertain. Germline CDR1 is DFQATT and CDR2 is SNEGSKA (reference sequence). The CDR3 spans 14 residues. V was shortened by 0 bases and J by 7 bases, with 13 bases between the two germline ends.

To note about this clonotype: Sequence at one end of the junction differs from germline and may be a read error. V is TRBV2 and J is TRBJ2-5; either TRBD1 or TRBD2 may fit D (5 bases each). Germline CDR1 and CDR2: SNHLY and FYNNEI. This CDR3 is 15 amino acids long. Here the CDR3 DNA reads TGTGCCAGCAGTGCCCTCCCAGGGACCCAAGGGACCCAGTACTTC. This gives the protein CASSALPGTQGTQYF.